Detailed here is one T cell receptor (beta chain). This CDR3 comprises 18 residues. CDR1 SGHVS and CDR2 FNYEAQ come from the germline V gene. With 4 bases clipped from V and 0 bases from J, the junction kept 12 bases outside the gene matches. This record comes from a study of blood T cell repertoires in COVID-19. At the level of the study: Whether acute or convalescent, the COVID-19 samples came from the United States, Italy and Spain. PBMCs, B-cell-depleted T cells, or T cells were the source of the cDNA or gDNA that made up the material.

Original data processing: Reference gene primers were amplified, and this amplification served to estimate nucleated cell counts. Using immunoSEQ multiplex PCR, the repertoire was profiled, and TCRdb retains in-frame clones only, with some absent. Clonal size and the V and J genes are those of that table, whereas D and trimming came from the DNA. Counted here are roughly 230,000 clones, around 81% occurring once; the ten biggest clones make up over 5.5%. The sequence was collected from a woman between 55 and 75 years old with active or convalescent COVID-19. The material sequenced was peripheral blood. The chain recombines TRBV7-6 with TRBJ1-5; 7 bases agree with TRBD1. CDR3 region: CASSSGRQGPYSNQPQHF. The CDR3 nucleotides are TGTGCCAGCAGCTCAGGAAGACAGGGACCCTATAGCAATCAGCCCCAGCATTTT.